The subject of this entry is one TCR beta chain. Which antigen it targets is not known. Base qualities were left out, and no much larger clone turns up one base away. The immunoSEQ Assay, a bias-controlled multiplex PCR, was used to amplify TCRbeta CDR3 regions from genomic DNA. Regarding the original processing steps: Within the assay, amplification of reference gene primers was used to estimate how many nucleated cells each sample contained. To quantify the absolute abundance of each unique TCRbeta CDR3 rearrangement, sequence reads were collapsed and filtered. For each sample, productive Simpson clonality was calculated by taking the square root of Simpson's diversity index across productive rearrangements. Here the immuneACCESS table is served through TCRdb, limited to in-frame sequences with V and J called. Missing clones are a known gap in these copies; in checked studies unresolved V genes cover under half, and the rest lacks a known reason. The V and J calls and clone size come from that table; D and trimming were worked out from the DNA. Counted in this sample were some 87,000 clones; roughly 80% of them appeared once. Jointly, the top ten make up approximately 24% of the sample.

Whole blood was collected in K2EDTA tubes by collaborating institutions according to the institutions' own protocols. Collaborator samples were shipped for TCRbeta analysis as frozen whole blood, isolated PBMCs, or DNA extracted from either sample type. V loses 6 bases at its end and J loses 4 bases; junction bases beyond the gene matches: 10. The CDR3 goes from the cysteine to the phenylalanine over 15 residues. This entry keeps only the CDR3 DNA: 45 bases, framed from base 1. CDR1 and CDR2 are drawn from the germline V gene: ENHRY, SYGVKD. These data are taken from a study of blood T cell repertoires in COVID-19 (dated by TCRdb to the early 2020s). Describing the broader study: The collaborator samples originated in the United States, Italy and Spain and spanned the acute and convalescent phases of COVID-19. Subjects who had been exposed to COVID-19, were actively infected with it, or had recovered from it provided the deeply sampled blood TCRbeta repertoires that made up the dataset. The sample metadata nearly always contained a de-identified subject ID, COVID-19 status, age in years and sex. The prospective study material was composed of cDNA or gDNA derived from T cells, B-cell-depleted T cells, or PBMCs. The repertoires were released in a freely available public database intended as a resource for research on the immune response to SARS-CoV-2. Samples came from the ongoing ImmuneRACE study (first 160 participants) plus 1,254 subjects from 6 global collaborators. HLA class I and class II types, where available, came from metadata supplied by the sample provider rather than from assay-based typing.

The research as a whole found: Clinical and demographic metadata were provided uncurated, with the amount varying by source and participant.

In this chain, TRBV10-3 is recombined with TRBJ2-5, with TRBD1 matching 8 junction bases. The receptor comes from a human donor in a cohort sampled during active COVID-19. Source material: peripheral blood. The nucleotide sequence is TGTGCCATCAGCCTGGGACAGGAAGGGGGAGAGACCCAGTACTTC. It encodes CAISLGQEGGETQYF.